A single sample is the source of the 26 T cell receptor beta chains below, sequenced in a study of blood T cell repertoires in COVID-19. Here immunoSEQ multiplex PCR was the method, and the copy in TCRdb shows in-frame clones only, minus some. The data contain some 48,000 clones, approximately 84% of them singletons. Sequenced: peripheral blood. The origin of the receptors is a man in his fifties with acute or convalescent COVID-19.

This chain joins TRBV9 and TRBJ2-3, with 8 bases identical to TRBD1. Germline assignment: CDR1 SGDLS and CDR2 YYNGEE. The CDR3 is 17 amino acids. Trimming took 0 bases from V and 5 from J; bases not matched to a gene: 11. The CDR3 reads CASSVGQPQGARDTQYF. Here the CDR3 DNA reads TGTGCCAGCAGCGTAGGACAGCCTCAGGGGGCGCGAGATACGCAGTATTTT.

V usage is TRBV30 and J usage is TRBJ1-1; tentatively, D is TRBD1 (5 bases). V was cut by 1 base and J by 3 bases, with 6 bases left in between. Germline V gives CDR1 GTSNPN, CDR2 SVGIG (reference sequence). CDR3 length equals 12 residues. CDR3 region: CAWSEGDTEAFF. The CDR3 DNA sequence: TGTGCCTGGAGTGAAGGGGACACTGAAGCTTTCTTT.

V gene TRBV4-2 combines with J gene TRBJ2-4; 10 bases map to TRBD1. The length of the CDR3 is 15 residues. Germline V gene data show CDR1 as LGHNA and CDR2 as YNFKEQ. J lost 5 bases, V lost 0 bases, and 1 base had no gene match. The CDR3 sequence: CASSQEGTGENIQYF. The CDR3 DNA reads TGTGCCAGCAGCCAAGAGGGGACAGGGGAAAACATTCAGTACTTC.

V is TRBV30 and J is TRBJ1-1; D not certain. V dropped 3 bases and J dropped 0 bases, with 8 bases sitting between them. This CDR3 region has 13 residues. Germline V gives CDR1 GTSNPN, CDR2 SVGIG (reference sequence). This CDR3 reads CAWRYTMNTEAFF. DNA of the CDR3: TGTGCCTGGAGATACACTATGAACACTGAAGCTTTCTTT.

The chain employs TRBV12-5 and TRBJ2-7; 7 bases fit TRBD1. CDR1 is LGHNT and CDR2 is FRNRAP in the germline V gene. The CDR3 loop spans 15 amino acids. V lost 2 bases to trimming and J lost 3 bases; unmatched junction nucleotides: 7. This chain's CDR3 is CASGLPGQRYYEQYF. For the CDR3, the DNA is TGTGCTAGTGGTTTGCCGGGACAGCGATACTACGAGCAGTACTTC.

The chain carries TRBV5-5 and TRBJ2-2, with D possibly matching TRBD2 (5 bases). Trimming stripped 5 bases from V and 6 bases from J, with 20 bases between. Germline CDR1 SGHKS, CDR2 YYEKEE (reference sequence). The CDR3 totals 16 residues. The chain's CDR3 is CASSPGYVQSAGELFF. CDR3 nucleotides: TGTGCCAGCAGTCCGGGATACGTTCAAAGCGCCGGGGAGCTGTTTTTT.

The CDR3 loop reads CASGSRVAGSTDTQYF. The CDR3 DNA follows: TGTGCCAGCGGCTCTCGAGTAGCGGGGAGCACAGATACGCAGTATTTT. V usage is TRBV28 and J usage is TRBJ2-3, with 8 nucleotides matching TRBD2. V shed 8 bases and J 0 bases; nucleotides not matched to a gene: 10. The CDR3 runs 16 residues. Germline CDR1 and CDR2: MDHEN and SYDVKM. Filled out from reference TRBV28 and TRBJ2-3, the complete variable domain reads DVKVTQSSRYLVKRTGEKVFLECVQDMDHENMFWYRQDPGLGLRLIYFSYDVKMKEKGDIPEGYSVSREKKERFSLILESASTNQTSMYLCASGSRVAGSTDTQYFGPGTRLTVL.

The rearrangement links TRBV3-1 (or the pseudogene TRBV3-2) to TRBJ2-1; 9 positions agree with TRBD2. V lost 1 base to trimming and J lost 6 bases; unmatched junction nucleotides: 1. The CDR3 totals 14 residues. Germline V gives CDR1 LGHDT, CDR2 YNNKEL (reference sequence). The CDR3 DNA sequence: TGTGCCAGCAGCCAAGGCGGGAGGGCCAATGAGCAGTTCTTC. Translated, it gives CASSQGGRANEQFF.

This clone was counted between two and nine times. This rearrangement joins TRBV2 to TRBJ1-3; maybe TRBD1 (5 bases). CDR1 is SNHLY and CDR2 is FYNNEI in the germline V gene. V gave up 6 bases and J gave up 14 bases, with 17 bases separating them. CDR3 size: 12 residues. CDR3 in amino acids: CASSPDTWGVYF. The CDR3, as DNA: TGTGCCAGCAGCCCTGACACGTGGGGGGTATATTTT.

The gene calls are TRBV10-1 and TRBJ2-2; D is unresolved. Germline CDR1 WNHNN, CDR2 SYGVQD (reference sequence). V shed 3 bases and J shed 0 bases, with 2 bases lying between them. CDR3 length: 13 amino acids. The chain's CDR3 is CASSDTNTGELFF. Written as DNA, the CDR3 is TGCGCCAGCAGTGACACGAACACCGGGGAGCTGTTTTTT.

The chain joins TRBV28 to TRBJ2-7; 8 bases are shared with TRBD1. CDR1 is MDHEN and CDR2 is SYDVKM in the germline V gene. The CDR3 is 12 amino acids. J lost 4 bases, V lost 6 bases, and 2 bases had no gene match. CDR3 sequence (DNA): TGTGCCAGCAGGGACAGGGCATACGAGCAGTACTTC. It is translated as CASRDRAYEQYF. The full variable domain, completed using reference TRBV28 and TRBJ2-7, is DVKVTQSSRYLVKRTGEKVFLECVQDMDHENMFWYRQDPGLGLRLIYFSYDVKMKEKGDIPEGYSVSREKKERFSLILESASTNQTSMYLCASRDRAYEQYFGPGTRLTVT.

CDR3 in amino acids: CASSLEGQEASPLHF. The DNA for the CDR3 is TGTGCCAGCAGCTTGGAAGGTCAGGAGGCCTCACCCCTCCACTTT. The rearrangement links TRBV5-5 to TRBJ1-6; no clear D gene. This CDR3 is 15 amino acids long. The ends were cut back, 0 bases at V and 10 bases at J, with 14 bases in the middle. Germline lookup yields CDR1 SGHKS and CDR2 YYEKEE (reference sequence).

Comments on this clone: The same CDR3 arises from other DNA sequences in this sample as well. The chain carries TRBV5-1 and TRBJ2-5, with 8 nucleotides matching TRBD1. With V trimmed by 0 bases and J by 1 base, 2 bases remained unmatched. The CDR3 consists of 15 residues. Germline V lookup: CDR1 SGHRS, CDR2 YFSETQ. Here the CDR3 DNA reads TGCGCCAGCAGCTTGGCGGGGACAGGCCAAGAGACCCAGTACTTC. Translating gives CASSLAGTGQETQYF.

The genes are TRBV19 and TRBJ1-1; TRBD1 is a possible D gene (6 bases). CDR1 LNHDA and CDR2 SQIVND come from the germline V gene (reference sequence). V was shortened by 5 bases and J by 5 bases, with 15 bases between the two germline ends. The CDR3 contains 14 residues. CDR3 protein: CASSPLDRQTEAFF. CDR3 in DNA: TGTGCCAGTAGTCCCCTCGACAGGCAAACTGAAGCTTTCTTT.

This clone was detected only once. Germline is not matched at one junction end, which may reflect a read error. The V gene is TRBV5-1, the J gene TRBJ2-7; the match to TRBD1 covers 7 bases. Germline lookup yields CDR1 SGHRS and CDR2 YFSETQ. The CDR3 contains 16 residues. The DNA of the CDR3 is TGCGCCAGCAGGTTGGTACCGGGACAGAACTCCTACGAGCAGTACTTC. Translated, it gives CASRLVPGQNSYEQYF.

The V gene is TRBV27, the J gene TRBJ1-1; D might be TRBD1 (5 bases). This CDR3 comprises 14 residues. The ends were cut back, 2 bases at V and 5 bases at J, with 12 bases in the middle. Looked up from germline, CDR1 is MNHEY and CDR2 is SMNVEV (reference sequence). DNA of the CDR3: TGTGCCAGCAGTTTACGGGGGGGAAGTACTGAAGCTTTCTTT. Residues: CASSLRGGSTEAFF.

The chain employs TRBV7-6 and TRBJ1-4, with 10 bases matching TRBD1. CDR3 length: 15 residues. With V trimmed by 5 bases and J by 7 bases, 7 bases remained unmatched. Germline CDR1 reads SGHVS; CDR2 reads FNYEAQ. Written as DNA, the CDR3 is TGTGCCAGCAGCCACCGGGACAGGGGAGGTGAAAAACTGTTTTTT. Translating gives CASSHRDRGGEKLFF.

The rearrangement joins TRBV28 to TRBJ2-7, with 7 bases identical to TRBD2. Germline V gene sequence: CDR1 MDHEN, CDR2 SYDVKM. The CDR3 sequence is 16 residues long. J was trimmed by 0 bases and V by 2 bases; bases with no gene match: 7. The CDR3 nucleotides read TGTGCCAGCAGTTTAAACGGGGGGAGAAGCTCCTACGAGCAGTACTTC. It codes for CASSLNGGRSSYEQYF.

V usage is TRBV5-1 and J usage is TRBJ1-1; tentative D call: TRBD1 (6 bases). Trimming left V 6 bases short and J 5 bases short, with 8 bases between. Germline CDR1 and CDR2: SGHRS and YFSETQ. The CDR3 contains 11 residues. The CDR3 bases are TGCGCCAGCATCGGACAGACTGAAGCTTTCTTT. It encodes CASIGQTEAFF.

V is TRBV6-5 and J is TRBJ1-1; D perhaps matches TRBD1 (5 bases). The ends were cut back, 6 bases at V and 4 bases at J, with 12 bases in the middle. Germline CDR1 reads MNHEY; CDR2 reads SVGAGI. The CDR3 consists of 13 residues. CDR3 sequence reads: CASSSDTVTEAFF. The CDR3 nucleotides are TGTGCCAGCAGCTCGGACACCGTCACTGAAGCTTTCTTT.

CDR3 loop: CASRGQGAGELFF. The DNA of the CDR3 is TGTGCCAGCAGAGGACAGGGGGCCGGGGAGCTGTTTTTT. The chain is built from TRBV6-5 and TRBJ2-2; 10 nucleotides align to TRBD1. The ends lost 6 bases at V and 6 bases at J; junction bases unmatched: 1. The CDR3 runs 13 residues. From germline, CDR1 is MNHEY and CDR2 SVGAGI.

J is TRBJ2-2 and V is TRBV5-1, with 10 bases matching TRBD2. Trimming took 2 bases from V and 6 from J; bases not matched to a gene: 1. This CDR3 contains 14 residues. Germline loops: CDR1 SGHRS, CDR2 YFSETQ. In DNA, the CDR3 is TGCGCCAGCAGCTTCACTAGCGGGGCCGGGGAGCTGTTTTTT. Translated: CASSFTSGAGELFF.

The V gene is TRBV5-5, the J gene TRBJ2-7; D is possibly TRBD1 (6 bases). Germline CDR1 reads SGHKS; CDR2 reads YYEKEE (reference sequence). V lost 2 bases and J lost 5, with 11 bases in between. The CDR3 length is 13 residues. The CDR3 DNA sequence: TGTGCCAGCAGCTTCTCAGGGGCGCACGAGCAGTACTTC. Translated: CASSFSGAHEQYF.

The chain couples TRBV4-1 to TRBJ2-7; 8 positions agree with TRBD1. Germline CDR1 is MGHRA and CDR2 is YSYEKL. This CDR3 spans 15 amino acids. Trimming took 3 bases from V and 2 from J; bases not matched to a gene: 6. DNA for the CDR3: TGCGCCAGCAGCCATGAAATCAGGGGGCCCTACGAGCAGTACTTC. Translated, it gives CASSHEIRGPYEQYF.

The chain links TRBV5-8 to TRBJ2-7, with TRBD1 matching over 10 bases. The CDR3 covers 15 residues. Per the germline V gene, CDR1 is SGHTS and CDR2 is YDEGEE. The V and J ends lost 2 bases and 5 bases, in that order; junction bases with no gene match: 7. CDR3 nucleotide sequence: TGTGCCAGCAGCTTCGGTGGGACAGGGGACGACGAGCAGTACTTC. It specifies CASSFGGTGDDEQYF.

The chain recombines TRBV5-4 with TRBJ2-7; 8 nucleotides match TRBD2. The CDR3 has 16 amino acids. V shed 1 base, J shed 2 bases, and the junction held 8 bases outside the gene matches. CDR1 SGHNT and CDR2 YYREEE come from the germline V gene (reference sequence). In DNA, the CDR3 is TGTGCCAGCAGCTTGAGTGGCGGGAGGACCGCCTACGAGCAGTACTTC. Residues: CASSLSGGRTAYEQYF.